A single sample gave rise to the 31 T cell receptor beta chains below, sequenced in a study of PD-1 blockade in classical Hodgkin lymphoma. Every one of the patients relapsed after autologous stem cell transplantation (brentuximab vedotin exposure was variable). The method was immunoSEQ multiplex PCR; TCRdb's version includes in-frame clones alone and lacks a portion of them. The repertoire holds more than 90,000 clones, with 80% to 90% as singletons. The sequencing here drew on peripheral blood mononuclear cells (PBMCs), taken before the second cycle of nivolumab. The origin of the receptors is a human donor with classical Hodgkin lymphoma.

The rearrangement uses TRBV29-1 and TRBJ2-5; unclear D gene. Trimming pared 6 bases from V and 1 base from J, leaving 12 bases between. Germline V lookup: CDR1 SQVTM, CDR2 ANQGSEA. CDR3 length equals 13 residues. CDR3 residues: CSVADRTQETQYF. CDR3 sequence (DNA): TGCAGCGTCGCGGACCGGACCCAAGAGACCCAGTACTTC. The whole variable domain, filled in from reference TRBV29-1 and TRBJ2-5, reads SAVISQKPSRDICQRGTSLTIQCQVDSQVTMMFWYRQQPGQSLTLIATANQGSEATYESGFVIDKFPISRPNLTFSTLTVSNMSPEDSSIYLCSVADRTQETQYFGPGTRLLVL.

The chain has TRBV18 and TRBJ1-5, with a possible D match to TRBD1 (6 bases). V was cut by 0 bases and J by 7 bases, with 13 bases left in between. This CDR3 has 15 amino acids. CDR1 is KGHSH, CDR2 LQKENI, per germline. The CDR3 DNA is TGTGCCAGCTCACCACCTCCAGGGGCTGGCCAGCCCCAGCATTTT. Encoded protein: CASSPPPGAGQPQHF.

The rearrangement links TRBV15 to TRBJ2-7, with TRBD2 matching over 8 bases. Germline V gene sequence: CDR1 LNHNV, CDR2 YYDKDF (reference sequence). V was pared by 0 bases and J by 6 bases, with 10 bases of the junction left unmatched. CDR3 size: 16 residues. The CDR3 coding sequence is TGTGCCACCAGCAGAGACCCAGCGGGGGCGGTAATCGAGCAGTACTTC. Its protein product is CATSRDPAGAVIEQYF.

This clone was detected once. The V call is TRBV6-1, the J call TRBJ2-2; no reliable D call. Germline V gene lookup returns CDR1 MNHNS and CDR2 SASEGT. V dropped 4 bases and J dropped 0 bases, with 9 bases sitting between them. CDR3 length equals 15 residues. The CDR3 sequence is CASSVSGANTGELFF. CDR3 DNA: TGTGCCAGCAGTGTTAGTGGAGCGAACACCGGGGAGCTGTTTTTT.

This clone was detected only once. The V call is TRBV28, the J call TRBJ1-5; D is possibly TRBD1 (5 bases). The CDR3 runs 17 residues. Trimming shortened V by 6 bases and J by 0 bases, and 18 bases separated the two germline ends. Germline values: CDR1 MDHEN, CDR2 SYDVKM. The CDR3 reads CASREWDGVISNQPQHF. The CDR3 coding sequence is TGTGCCAGCAGGGAATGGGACGGAGTAATTAGCAATCAGCCCCAGCATTTT.

The V and J genes are TRBV10-3 and TRBJ2-2; D is undetermined. The CDR3 loop spans 15 amino acids. The V end was cut by 1 base, the J end by 3 bases, with 9 bases between. Per germline, CDR1 ENHRY and CDR2 SYGVKD. The CDR3 reads CAISEFGPYTGELFF. CDR3 coding DNA: TGTGCCATCAGTGAGTTCGGGCCTTACACCGGGGAGCTGTTTTTT.

This chain uses TRBV9 with TRBJ2-5; the match to TRBD2 covers 7 bases. Looked up from germline, CDR1 is SGDLS and CDR2 is YYNGEE. This CDR3 has 13 residues. V shed 2 bases and J 4 bases; nucleotides not matched to a gene: 2. Here the CDR3 reads CASSVRGVETQYF. The DNA of the CDR3 is TGTGCCAGCAGCGTCCGGGGGGTAGAGACCCAGTACTTC. Full variable domain (outside the CDR3, taken from reference TRBV9 and TRBJ2-5): DSGVTQTPKHLITATGQRVTLRCSPRSGDLSVYWYQQSLDQGLQFLIQYYNGEERAKGNILERFSAQQFPDLHSELNLSSLELGDSALYFCASSVRGVETQYFGPGTRLLVL.

This chain connects TRBV7-3 to TRBJ2-2; no clear D gene. This CDR3 spans 13 amino acids. Germline V gives CDR1 SGHTA, CDR2 FQGTGA. V was trimmed by 8 bases and J by 4 bases, leaving 11 bases between them. CDR3 residues: CASGSPGTGELFF. The CDR3 DNA is TGTGCCAGCGGGTCCCCGGGCACCGGGGAGCTGTTTTTT. Full variable domain (rest looked up from reference TRBV7-3 and TRBJ2-2): GAGVSQTPSNKVTEKGKYVELRCDPISGHTALYWYRQSLGQGPEFLIYFQGTGAADDSGLPNDRFFAVRPEGSVSTLKIQRTERGDSAVYLCASGSPGTGELFFGEGSRLTVL.

The rearrangement uses TRBV10-3 and TRBJ2-7; D may be TRBD1 (6 bases). V was clipped by 6 bases and J by 5 bases, with 14 bases between them. Germline CDR1 ENHRY, CDR2 SYGVKD. The CDR3 sequence is 13 residues long. The CDR3 DNA follows: TGTGCCATCAGCCCCGGGACAAACAACGAGCAGTACTTC. This sequence encodes CAISPGTNNEQYF.

This sequence joins TRBV4-1 and TRBJ2-7, with 10 bases lining up with TRBD2. J lost 3 bases, V lost 0 bases, and 2 bases had no gene match. Germline V gives CDR1 MGHRA, CDR2 YSYEKL. This CDR3 contains 15 residues. Written as DNA, the CDR3 is TGCGCCAGCAGCCAAGAAACTAGCGGGATCTACGAGCAGTACTTC. Protein product: CASSQETSGIYEQYF.

This chain connects TRBV12-1 to TRBJ2-7; the D call in the table, TRBD2, was not verified against the DNA. TRBV12-1 is a pseudogene locus. This CDR3 is 15 amino acids long. DNA for the CDR3: TGTGCCAGCAGTGCCGGGACTAGGCTCACCTACGAGCAGTACTTC. Amino acids: CASSAGTRLTYEQYF.

This sequence joins TRBV4-2 and TRBJ2-2, with 7 bases that match TRBD2. The V segment lost 10 bases and the J segment 11 bases; nucleotides outside the gene matches: 13. This CDR3 spans 13 amino acids. Germline V lookup: CDR1 LGHNA, CDR2 YNFKEQ. The CDR3 protein is CATMGGGKRELFF. CDR3 nucleotide sequence: TGTGCCACCATGGGGGGGGGTAAGCGCGAGCTGTTTTTT.

The J gene is TRBJ2-1, the V gene TRBV7-9, with TRBD2 matching 14 bases. The trim removed 5 bases at V and 7 bases at J, leaving 7 bases unmatched. The CDR3 contains 16 residues. CDR1 and CDR2 from the germline V gene are SEHNR and FQNEAQ (reference sequence). This CDR3 reads CASSGGTSGSSNEQFF. The CDR3 region has the DNA TGTGCCAGCAGCGGAGGGACTAGCGGGAGTTCAAATGAGCAGTTCTTC.

The CDR3 DNA reads TGTGCCAGCAGCCTACTAGCGGCTAGCACAGATACGCAGTATTTT. It specifies CASSLLAASTDTQYF. The chain employs TRBV5-6 and TRBJ2-3, with 8 bases identical to TRBD2. Germline loops: CDR1 SGHDT, CDR2 YYEEEE. The trim removed 4 bases at V and 0 bases at J, leaving 4 bases unmatched. The CDR3 runs 15 residues.

A single count supports this clone. The chain combines TRBV18 with TRBJ2-7; D gene ambiguous. The V end lost 2 bases, the J end lost 0 bases, and 11 bases lay between the germline ends. The CDR3 runs 15 residues. Looked up from germline, CDR1 is KGHSH and CDR2 is LQKENI. CDR3 sequence reads: CASSPGWGYSYEQYF. The CDR3 DNA sequence: TGTGCCAGCTCACCAGGGTGGGGTTACTCCTACGAGCAGTACTTC.

This clone occurred once. The chain joins TRBV7-2 to TRBJ2-5, with 14 positions matching TRBD2. The CDR3 is 16 residues long. V lost 5 bases to trimming and J lost 5 bases; unmatched junction nucleotides: 7. In germline, CDR1 is SGHTA, CDR2 FQGNSA. CDR3 amino acids: CASSTRTSGRLETQYF. CDR3 DNA: TGTGCCAGCAGCACCCGGACTAGCGGGAGGCTGGAGACCCAGTACTTC.

This chain links TRBV30 with TRBJ1-3; 8 positions agree with TRBD1. Trimming cost V 5 bases and J 4 bases; bases outside gene matches: 7. This CDR3 region has 14 residues. Per the germline V gene, CDR1 is GTSNPN and CDR2 is SVGIG (reference sequence). The CDR3 DNA follows: TGTGCCTGGCGACCTCAGGGGGCGGGAAACACCATATATTTT. As protein: CAWRPQGAGNTIYF.

This clone was detected once. V and J are TRBV5-5 and TRBJ2-2; the D gene is possibly TRBD1 (6 bases). There are 16 residues in the CDR3. The V gene lost 0 bases and the J gene lost 6 bases, with 15 bases spanning the gap. The V gene's germline CDR1 is SGHKS and CDR2 YYEKEE (reference sequence). The CDR3 reads CASSLGSGQKAGELFF. Here the CDR3 DNA reads TGTGCCAGCAGCTTGGGGTCGGGACAAAAGGCCGGGGAGCTGTTTTTT.

This clone was counted between two and nine times. The chain joins TRBV5-8 to TRBJ1-5; no definite D call. The germline V gene has CDR1 SGHTS and CDR2 YDEGEE. The CDR3 is made up of 12 amino acids. Between the trimmed V and J ends, which lost 2 bases and 8 bases, there was a span of 8 bases. CDR3 residues: CASSFWNEPQHF. The CDR3 DNA reads TGTGCCAGCAGCTTTTGGAATGAGCCCCAGCATTTT.

The rearrangement joins TRBV5-6 to TRBJ2-6; D gene unclear. Germline-derived CDR1 and CDR2 are SGHDT and YYEEEE. Trimming took off 2 bases at V and 4 bases at J, with 19 bases between the two ends. There are 18 residues in the CDR3. CDR3 sequence (DNA): TGTGCCAGCAGCTTCATTGGACGGGCGACTGCAGGGGCCAACGTCCTGACTTTC. Residues: CASSFIGRATAGANVLTF.

The rearrangement uses TRBV5-6 and TRBJ2-7, with D perhaps matching TRBD2 (6 bases). This CDR3 is 15 amino acids long. Trimming removed 4 bases from V and 6 bases from J, with 20 bases in between. Germline lookup yields CDR1 SGHDT and CDR2 YYEEEE. The CDR3 DNA sequence: TGTGCCAGCAGCCGGCTACCGGGAGACGGTAGCGAGCAGTACTTC. It encodes CASSRLPGDGSEQYF.

The CDR3 DNA reads TGTGCCAGCAGTTTCCAGGGGTGGAACACCGGGGAGCTGTTTTTT. This codes for CASSFQGWNTGELFF. The rearrangement links TRBV28 to TRBJ2-2; tentative D call: TRBD1 (6 bases). This CDR3 is 15 amino acids long. In germline, CDR1 is MDHEN, CDR2 SYDVKM. V lost 3 bases and J lost 1, with 9 bases in between.

This clone was observed a handful of times. The gene calls are TRBV2 and TRBJ1-5; 11 nucleotides agree with TRBD1. The ends lost 10 bases at V and 7 bases at J; junction bases unmatched: 3. CDR1 and CDR2 (germline): SNHLY, FYNNEI. The CDR3 covers 12 residues. CDR3 sequence: CATRTGGQPQHF. CDR3 DNA: TGTGCCACCCGGACAGGGGGCCAGCCCCAGCATTTT.

The sample holds one count of this clone. This sequence joins TRBV10-3 and TRBJ2-2; D not certain. Germline CDR1 is ENHRY and CDR2 is SYGVKD. Trimming pared 3 bases from V and 6 bases from J, leaving 11 bases between. This CDR3 region has 14 residues. The CDR3 here is CAISELGYAGELFF. CDR3 in DNA: TGTGCCATCAGTGAATTGGGGTACGCCGGGGAGCTGTTTTTT.

The genes are TRBV7-8 and TRBJ2-7; the match to TRBD2 covers 7 bases. Trimming removed 2 bases from V and 0 bases from J; junction bases left unmatched: 4. The germline V gene encodes CDR1 SGHVS and CDR2 FQNEAQ. The CDR3 runs to 15 residues. CDR3 nucleotides: TGTGCCAGCAGCTTAACCGGGAGGTACTCCTACGAGCAGTACTTC. The encoded protein is CASSLTGRYSYEQYF. The full variable domain, rest sourced from reference TRBV7-8 and TRBJ2-7, is GAGVSQSPRYKVAKRGQDVALRCDPISGHVSLFWYQQALGQGPEFLTYFQNEAQLDKSGLPSDRFFAERPEGSVSTLKIQRTQQEDSAVYLCASSLTGRYSYEQYFGPGTRLTVT.

The chain joins TRBV10-2 to TRBJ2-2, with D possibly matching TRBD2 (5 bases). CDR3 length equals 14 residues. V lost 1 base and J 4 bases, leaving 7 bases between the germline ends. CDR1 WSHSY and CDR2 SAAADI come from the germline V gene. In nucleotides, the CDR3 is TGCGCCAGCAGTGAGTTGCTAGCCACCGGGGAGCTGTTTTTT. Amino acids: CASSELLATGELFF.

The chain links TRBV29-1 to TRBJ2-5; a possible D gene is TRBD1 (6 bases). CDR3 length: 11 amino acids. V lost 8 bases and J 5 bases, leaving 12 bases between the germline ends. Germline lookup yields CDR1 SQVTM and CDR2 ANQGSEA. CDR3 sequence: CSLQRGETQYF. In DNA form, the CDR3 reads TGCAGCCTGCAAAGGGGGGAGACCCAGTACTTC.

The chain recombines TRBV5-1 with TRBJ2-7; either TRBD1 or TRBD2 may supply D (5 bases each). The CDR3 is made up of 14 amino acids. The V and J ends lost 5 bases and 0 bases respectively, with 12 bases between them. Germline loops: CDR1 SGHRS, CDR2 YFSETQ. CDR3 amino acids: CASRTGPTSYEQYF. The DNA for the CDR3 is TGCGCCAGCAGGACGGGGCCGACCTCCTACGAGCAGTACTTC.

The genes are TRBV14 and TRBJ2-5; D uncertain. V was clipped by 5 bases and J by 0 bases, with 7 bases between them. Germline V gene sequence: CDR1 SGHDN, CDR2 FVKESK. The CDR3 runs to 13 residues. The CDR3 region is CASSVRDQETQYF. In nucleotides, the CDR3 is TGTGCCAGCAGCGTTCGGGACCAAGAGACCCAGTACTTC. Variable domain in full (rest from reference TRBV14 and TRBJ2-5): EAGVTQFPSHSVIEKGQTVTLRCDPISGHDNLYWYRRVMGKEIKFLLHFVKESKQDESGMPNNRFLAERTGGTYSTLKVQPAELEDSGVYFCASSVRDQETQYFGPGTRLLVL.

The chain recombines TRBV5-1 with TRBJ1-5, with D hard to call. From germline, CDR1 is SGHRS and CDR2 YFSETQ. V was clipped by 5 bases and J by 5 bases, with 17 bases between them. CDR3 length: 15 amino acids. The CDR3 loop is CASSLRPGSDQPQHF. CDR3 in DNA: TGCGCCAGCAGTCTGCGTCCTGGCAGTGATCAGCCCCAGCATTTT.

The rearrangement uses TRBV19 and TRBJ1-1, with D perhaps matching TRBD1 (5 bases). CDR1 LNHDA and CDR2 SQIVND come from the germline V gene (reference sequence). There are 15 residues in the CDR3. V lost 5 bases and J lost 4, with 17 bases in between. CDR3 nucleotides: TGTGCCAGTAGTTTCGCCGGGGGAATGAGCACTGAAGCTTTCTTT. Encoded protein: CASSFAGGMSTEAFF.